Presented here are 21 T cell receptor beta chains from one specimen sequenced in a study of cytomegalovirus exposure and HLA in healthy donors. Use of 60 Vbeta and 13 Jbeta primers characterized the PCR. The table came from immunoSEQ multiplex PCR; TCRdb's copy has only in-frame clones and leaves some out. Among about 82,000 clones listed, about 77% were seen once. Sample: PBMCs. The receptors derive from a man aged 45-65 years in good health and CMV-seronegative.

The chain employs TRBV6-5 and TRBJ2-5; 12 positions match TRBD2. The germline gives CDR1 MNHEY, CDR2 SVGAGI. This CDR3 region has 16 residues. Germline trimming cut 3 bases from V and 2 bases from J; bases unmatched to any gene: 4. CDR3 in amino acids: CASSYSTSGGQETQYF. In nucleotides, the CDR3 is TGTGCCAGCAGTTATTCTACTAGCGGGGGGCAAGAGACCCAGTACTTC.

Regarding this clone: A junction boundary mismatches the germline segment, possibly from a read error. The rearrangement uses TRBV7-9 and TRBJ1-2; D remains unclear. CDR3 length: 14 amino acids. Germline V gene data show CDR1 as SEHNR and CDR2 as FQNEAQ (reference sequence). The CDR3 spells CSSSLERPGYGYTF. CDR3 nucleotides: TGTTCCAGCAGCTTAGAACGTCCGGGCTATGGCTACACCTTC.

CDR3 amino acids: CASSAPDIAYEQYF. The CDR3 nucleotides are TGTGCCAGTAGTGCCCCGGACATCGCCTACGAGCAGTACTTC. The chain employs TRBV19 and TRBJ2-5; D is perhaps TRBD1 (5 bases). TRBJ2-7 matches the DNA end more closely, so the J call is doubtful. This CDR3 spans 14 amino acids. The germline CDR1 and CDR2 sequences are LNHDA and SQIVND (reference sequence).

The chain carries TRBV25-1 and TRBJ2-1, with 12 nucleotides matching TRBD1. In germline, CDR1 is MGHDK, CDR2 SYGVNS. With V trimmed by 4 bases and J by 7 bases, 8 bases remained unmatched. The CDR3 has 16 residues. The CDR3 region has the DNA TGTGCCAGCAGTGTGGGGGACAGGGGGCGTTCAAATGAGCAGTTCTTC. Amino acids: CASSVGDRGRSNEQFF.

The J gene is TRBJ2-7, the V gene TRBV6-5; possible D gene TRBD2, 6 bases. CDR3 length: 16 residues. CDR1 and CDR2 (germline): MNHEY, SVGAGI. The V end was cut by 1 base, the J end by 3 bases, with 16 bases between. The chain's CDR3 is CASSYFDGGANYEQYF. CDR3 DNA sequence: TGTGCCAGCAGTTACTTCGATGGAGGGGCCAACTACGAGCAGTACTTC.

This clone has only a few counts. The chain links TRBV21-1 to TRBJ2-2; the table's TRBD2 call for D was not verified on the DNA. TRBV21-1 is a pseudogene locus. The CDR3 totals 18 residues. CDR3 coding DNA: TGTGCCAGCAGCAAAGCTCCCTCTAGAGAGGGTTGCACCGGGGAGCTGTTTTTT. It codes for CASSKAPSREGCTGELFF.

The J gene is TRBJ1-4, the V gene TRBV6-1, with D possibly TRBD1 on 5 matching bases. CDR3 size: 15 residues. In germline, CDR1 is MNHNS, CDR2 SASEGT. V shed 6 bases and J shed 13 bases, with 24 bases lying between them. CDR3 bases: TGTGCCAGCAGCCTGAGAGCCTTGGACATCCTCCTACTGTTTTTT. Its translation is CASSLRALDILLLFF.

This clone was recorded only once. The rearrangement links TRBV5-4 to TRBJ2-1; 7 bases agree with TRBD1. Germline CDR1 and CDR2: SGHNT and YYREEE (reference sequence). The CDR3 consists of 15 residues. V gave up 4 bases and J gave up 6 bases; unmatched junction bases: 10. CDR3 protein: CASSKDRARSNEQFF. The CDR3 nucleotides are TGTGCCAGCAGCAAAGACAGGGCCCGGAGCAATGAGCAGTTCTTC.

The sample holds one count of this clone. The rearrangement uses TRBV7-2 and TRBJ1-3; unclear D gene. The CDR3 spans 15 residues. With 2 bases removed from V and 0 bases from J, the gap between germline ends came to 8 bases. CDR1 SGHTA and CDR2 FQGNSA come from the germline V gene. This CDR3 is CASSLMSVSGNTIYF. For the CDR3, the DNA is TGTGCCAGCAGCTTAATGTCAGTCTCTGGAAACACCATATATTTT. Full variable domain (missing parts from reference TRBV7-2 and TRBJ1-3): GAGVSQSPSNKVTEKGKDVELRCDPISGHTALYWYRQSLGQGLEFLIYFQGNSAPDKSGLPSDRFSAERTGGSVSTLTIQRTQQEDSAVYLCASSLMSVSGNTIYFGEGSWLTVV.

CDR3 loop: CASSGVELKGHGYTF. CDR3 DNA sequence: TGTGCCAGCAGTGGGGTGGAACTGAAGGGGCATGGCTACACCTTC. The J gene is TRBJ1-2, the V gene TRBV2; D is possibly TRBD1 (5 bases). The CDR3 has 15 amino acids. Germline V gene lookup returns CDR1 SNHLY and CDR2 FYNNEI. The V gene lost 4 bases and the J gene lost 6 bases, with 18 bases spanning the gap. Using reference TRBV2 and TRBJ1-2 for the parts outside the CDR3, the full variable domain is EPEVTQTPSHQVTQMGQEVILRCVPISNHLYFYWYRQILGQKVEFLVSFYNNEISEKSEIFDDQFSVERPDGSNFTLKIRSTKLEDSAMYFCASSGVELKGHGYTFGSGTRLTVV.

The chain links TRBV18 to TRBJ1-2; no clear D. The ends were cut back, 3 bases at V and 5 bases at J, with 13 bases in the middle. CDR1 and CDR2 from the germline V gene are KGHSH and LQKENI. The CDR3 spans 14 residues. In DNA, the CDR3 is TGTGCCAGCTCACCTCCGGGGTTCGATTATGGCTACACCTTC. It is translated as CASSPPGFDYGYTF. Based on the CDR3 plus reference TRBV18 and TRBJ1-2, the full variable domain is NAGVMQNPRHLVRRRGQEARLRCSPMKGHSHVYWYRQLPEEGLKFMVYLQKENIIDESGMPKERFSAEFPKEGPSILRIQQVVRGDSAAYFCASSPPGFDYGYTFGSGTRLTVV.

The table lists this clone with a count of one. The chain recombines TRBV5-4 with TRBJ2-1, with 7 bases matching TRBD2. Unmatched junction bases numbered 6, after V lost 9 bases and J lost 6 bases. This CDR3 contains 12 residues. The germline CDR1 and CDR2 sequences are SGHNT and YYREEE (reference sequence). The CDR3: CATQRGGNEQFF. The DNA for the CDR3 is TGTGCCACCCAGCGCGGGGGCAATGAGCAGTTCTTC.

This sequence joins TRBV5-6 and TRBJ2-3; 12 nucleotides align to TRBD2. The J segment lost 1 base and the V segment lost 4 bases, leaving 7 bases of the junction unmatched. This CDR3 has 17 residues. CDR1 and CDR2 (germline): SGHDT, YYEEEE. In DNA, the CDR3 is TGTGCCAGCAGCAAGACTAGCGGGGGCAAAGGCACAGATACGCAGTATTTT. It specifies CASSKTSGGKGTDTQYF. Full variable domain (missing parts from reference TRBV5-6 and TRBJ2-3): DAGVTQSPTHLIKTRGQQVTLRCSPKSGHDTVSWYQQALGQGPQFIFQYYEEEERQRGNFPDRFSGHQFPNYSSELNVNALLLGDSALYLCASSKTSGGKGTDTQYFGPGTRLTVL.

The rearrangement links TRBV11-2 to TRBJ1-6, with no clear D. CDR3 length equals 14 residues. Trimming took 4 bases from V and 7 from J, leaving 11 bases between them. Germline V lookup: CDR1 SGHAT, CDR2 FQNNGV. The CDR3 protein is CASSSQVINSPLHF. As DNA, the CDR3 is TGTGCCAGCAGCTCCCAGGTGATCAATTCACCCCTCCACTTT.

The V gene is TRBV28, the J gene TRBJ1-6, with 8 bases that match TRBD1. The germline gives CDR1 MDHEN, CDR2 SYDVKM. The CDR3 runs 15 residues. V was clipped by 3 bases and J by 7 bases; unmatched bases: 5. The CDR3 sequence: CASSFGGTGNSPLHF. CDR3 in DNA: TGTGCCAGCAGTTTTGGGGGGACAGGCAATTCACCCCTCCACTTT.

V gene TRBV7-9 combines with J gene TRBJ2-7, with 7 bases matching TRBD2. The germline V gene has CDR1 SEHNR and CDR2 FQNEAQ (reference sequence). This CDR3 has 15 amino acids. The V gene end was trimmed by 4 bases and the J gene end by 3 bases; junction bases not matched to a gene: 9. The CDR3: CASSSMARGDYEQYF. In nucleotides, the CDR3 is TGTGCCAGCAGCTCTATGGCTCGGGGGGACTACGAGCAGTACTTC.

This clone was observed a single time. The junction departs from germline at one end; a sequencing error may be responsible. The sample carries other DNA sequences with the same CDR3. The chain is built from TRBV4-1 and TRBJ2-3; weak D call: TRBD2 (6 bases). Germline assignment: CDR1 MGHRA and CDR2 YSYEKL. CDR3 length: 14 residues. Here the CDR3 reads CASSHPAGTGTQYF. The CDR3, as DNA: TGCGCCAGCAGCCACCCAGCGGGTACAGGTACGCAGTATTTT.

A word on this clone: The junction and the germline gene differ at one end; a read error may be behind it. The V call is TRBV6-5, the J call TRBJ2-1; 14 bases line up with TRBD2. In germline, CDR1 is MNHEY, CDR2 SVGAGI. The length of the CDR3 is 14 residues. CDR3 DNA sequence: TGTGCCAGCAGTCCTCCGACTAGCGGGGGGGCCTTAGTCTTC. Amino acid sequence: CASSPPTSGGALVF.

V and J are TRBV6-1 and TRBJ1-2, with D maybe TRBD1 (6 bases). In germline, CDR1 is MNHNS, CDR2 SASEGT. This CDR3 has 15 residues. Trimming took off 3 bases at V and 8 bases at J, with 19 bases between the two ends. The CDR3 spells CASSDSQGRRRGYTF. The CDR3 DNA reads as TGTGCCAGCAGTGATTCCCAGGGGCGCCGGCGCGGCTACACCTTC.

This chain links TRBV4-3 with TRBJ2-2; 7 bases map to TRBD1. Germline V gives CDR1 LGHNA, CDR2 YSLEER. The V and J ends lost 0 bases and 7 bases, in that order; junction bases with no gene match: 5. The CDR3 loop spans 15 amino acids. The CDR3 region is CASSQENRGIGELFF. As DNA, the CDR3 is TGCGCCAGCAGCCAAGAGAACAGGGGAATCGGGGAGCTGTTTTTT.

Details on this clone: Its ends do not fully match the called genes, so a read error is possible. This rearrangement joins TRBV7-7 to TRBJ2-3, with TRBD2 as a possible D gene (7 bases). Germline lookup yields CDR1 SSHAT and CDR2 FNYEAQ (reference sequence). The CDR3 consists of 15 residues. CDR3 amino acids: CASSYAAGAADTQYF. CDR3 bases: TGTGCTAGCAGCTACGCCGCGGGGGCGGCAGATACGCAGTATTTT. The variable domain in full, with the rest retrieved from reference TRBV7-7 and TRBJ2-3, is GAGVSQSPRYKVTKRGQDVTLRCDPISSHATLYWYQQALGQGPEFLTYFNYEAQPDKSGLPSDRFSAERPEGSISTLTIQRTEQRDSAMYRCASSYAAGAADTQYFGPGTRLTVL.